This T cell receptor (beta chain) was recovered during a study of CD8+ T cells in alopecia areata. Study overall: Twice a day, 5 to 10 mg of oral tofacitinib was administered to treated patients.

In each case, RNA was isolated and then reverse transcribed into cDNA as the sequencing template. Repertoires were generated with immunoSEQ multiplex PCR, while TCRdb's copy carries only in-frame clones and drops some. The repertoire consists of fewer than 150,000 clones, with roughly 61% occurring once and the leading ten covering 4.5% to 5.5%. Both peripheral blood and punch biopsies of lesional scalp skin were obtained from patients who had alopecia areata. Germline V gene lookup returns CDR1 SGHTA and CDR2 FQGNSA. CDR3 length: 16 amino acids. V lost 10 bases to trimming and J lost 2 bases, with 23 bases between them. On this clone: Its target is unknown.

Study outcomes and limitations: Especially in alopecia totalis/universalis, lesional scalp showed greater clonality than normal scalp did.

Source: CD4+ T cells sorted from blood, taken at week 0. The clonotype was recovered from a human donor with alopecia areata. The chain employs TRBV7-2 and TRBJ1-2; D gene unclear. The chain's CDR3 is CATSLGPTTLNYGYTF. The CDR3 region has the DNA TGTGCCACCTCACTAGGGCCGACCACTCTGAACTATGGCTACACCTTC.